The 9 T cell receptor beta chains presented below share a single source sample, sequenced in a study of T cell responses to AZD1222 COVID-19 vaccine. The table came from immunoSEQ multiplex PCR; TCRdb's copy has only in-frame clones and leaves some out. The table has 150,000 to 200,000 clones, approximately 90% seen once. The sequences come from peripheral blood, collected 28 days after the second AZD1222 dose. The receptors derive from an adult who received the AZD1222 COVID-19 vaccine.

CDR3 sequence: CASSLARTGTQYF. The CDR3, as DNA: TGTGCCAGCAGCTTAGCGCGGACGGGGACCCAGTACTTC. The gene calls are TRBV7-2 and TRBJ2-5; no reliable D call. The CDR3 is 13 residues long. Trimming took 0 bases from V and 7 from J, leaving 9 bases between them. The germline gives CDR1 SGHTA, CDR2 FQGNSA.

The chain couples TRBV14 to TRBJ2-7, with a possible D match to TRBD2 (7 bases). In germline, CDR1 is SGHDN, CDR2 FVKESK. V was cut by 4 bases and J by 5 bases, with 21 bases left in between. This CDR3 comprises 16 residues. DNA for the CDR3: TGTGCCAGCAGCCCCCTTGGGGGGGCCCAAGCGCACGAGCAGTACTTC. Translated: CASSPLGGAQAHEQYF.

The rearrangement joins TRBV7-8 to TRBJ1-6; D may be TRBD1 (6 bases). The CDR3 runs 15 residues. Trimming removed 7 bases from V and 7 bases from J, with 17 bases in between. Per germline, CDR1 SGHVS and CDR2 FQNEAQ. CDR3 coding DNA: TGTGCCAGCAAGTGGGAAGGGGGTTGGAATTCACCCCTCCACTTT. It codes for CASKWEGGWNSPLHF.

The chain uses TRBV11-2 and TRBJ1-1, with unresolved D. Trimming shortened V by 5 bases and J by 2 bases, and 9 bases separated the two germline ends. Germline CDR1 and CDR2: SGHAT and FQNNGV. The CDR3 sequence is 13 residues long. The CDR3 is CASSTSTNTEAFF. The CDR3 DNA reads TGTGCCAGCAGCACCTCAACCAACACTGAAGCTTTCTTT.

The J gene is TRBJ2-1, the V gene TRBV19; 9 nucleotides align to TRBD2. Unmatched junction bases numbered 9, after V lost 4 bases and J lost 2 bases. There are 17 residues in the CDR3. The germline V gene encodes CDR1 LNHDA and CDR2 SQIVND (reference sequence). The CDR3 nucleotides are TGTGCCAGTAGTAGTTGGCTAGCGGGATTACCCTACAATGAGCAGTTCTTC. Its translation is CASSSWLAGLPYNEQFF. Together with reference TRBV19 and TRBJ2-1, the CDR3 gives the full variable domain: DGGITQSPKYLFRKEGQNVTLSCEQNLNHDAMYWYRQDPGQGLRLIYYSQIVNDFQKGDIAEGYSVSREKKESFPLTVTSAQKNPTAFYLCASSSWLAGLPYNEQFFGPGTRLTVL.

This chain connects TRBV3-1 (or the pseudogene TRBV3-2) to TRBJ1-2, with 8 bases lining up with TRBD1. J lost 13 bases, V lost 4 bases, and 14 bases had no gene match. The length of the CDR3 is 14 residues. In germline, CDR1 is LGHDT, CDR2 YNNKEL (reference sequence). CDR3 region: CASSRQGQDPGGTF. The CDR3 coding sequence is TGTGCCAGCAGCCGCCAGGGACAGGACCCGGGGGGCACCTTC.

CDR3 amino acids: CASTTGQNSYGYTF. In nucleotides, the CDR3 is TGTGCCAGCACCACGGGACAGAACTCCTATGGCTACACCTTC. J is TRBJ1-2 and V is TRBV6-5; 7 nucleotides align to TRBD1. Trimming took 7 bases from V and 4 from J; bases not matched to a gene: 9. The germline V gene encodes CDR1 MNHEY and CDR2 SVGAGI. CDR3 length: 14 amino acids.

This clone was seen once. CDR3 nucleotides: TGTGCCACCAGCAGAGATGGCAGCAATCAGCCCCAGCATTTT. Protein: CATSRDGSNQPQHF. This chain uses TRBV15 with TRBJ1-5, with unresolved D. The germline V and J ends were trimmed by 0 bases and 1 base, with 4 bases remaining between them. The CDR3 runs 14 residues. Germline values: CDR1 LNHNV, CDR2 YYDKDF (reference sequence).

The gene calls are TRBV18 and TRBJ2-2, with 7 bases aligning to TRBD1. V was clipped by 0 bases and J by 3 bases; unmatched bases: 7. The germline gives CDR1 KGHSH, CDR2 LQKENI. The CDR3 is made up of 17 amino acids. CDR3: CASSPPGQAAHTGELFF. The DNA of the CDR3 is TGTGCCAGCTCACCACCTGGACAGGCGGCGCACACCGGGGAGCTGTTTTTT.